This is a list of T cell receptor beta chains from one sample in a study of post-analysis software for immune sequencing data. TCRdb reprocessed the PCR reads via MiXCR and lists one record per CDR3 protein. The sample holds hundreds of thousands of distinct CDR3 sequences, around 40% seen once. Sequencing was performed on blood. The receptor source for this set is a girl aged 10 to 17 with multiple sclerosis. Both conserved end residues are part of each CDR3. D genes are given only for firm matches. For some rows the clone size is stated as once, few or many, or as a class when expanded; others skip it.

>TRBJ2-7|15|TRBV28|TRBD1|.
CASSLLGTVSYEQYF
TGTGCCAGCAGTTTATTGGGGACAGTCTCCTACGAGCAGTACTTC
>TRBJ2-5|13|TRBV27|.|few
CASRSGPQETQYF
TGTGCCAGCAGGTCGGGACCACAAGAGACCCAGTACTTC
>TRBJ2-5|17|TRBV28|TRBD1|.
CASSDEITGTDQETQYF
TGTGCCAGCAGCGATGAGATTACCGGGACAGACCAAGAGACCCAGTACTTC
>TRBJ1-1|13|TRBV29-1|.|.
CSVGSPESTEAFF
TGCAGCGTTGGTTCCCCGGAGAGCACTGAAGCTTTCTTT
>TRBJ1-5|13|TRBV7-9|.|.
CASSPGAFQPQHF
TGTGCCAGCAGCCCCGGCGCATTTCAGCCCCAGCATTTT
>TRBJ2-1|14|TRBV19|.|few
CASSTIGQDNEQFF
TGTGCCAGTAGTACCATAGGGCAAGACAATGAGCAGTTCTTC
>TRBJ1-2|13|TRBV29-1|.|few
CSVDERKNYGYTF
TGCAGCGTTGACGAACGGAAGAACTATGGCTACACCTTC
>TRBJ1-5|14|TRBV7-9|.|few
CASRGVGANQPQHF
TGTGCCAGCAGGGGCGTGGGGGCGAATCAGCCCCAGCATTTT
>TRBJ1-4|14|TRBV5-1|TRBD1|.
CASRIDRVGEKLFF
TGCGCCAGCAGGATCGACAGGGTAGGCGAAAAACTGTTTTTT
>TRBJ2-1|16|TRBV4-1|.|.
CASTQEWESSYNEQFF
TGCGCCAGCACCCAGGAATGGGAAAGCTCCTACAATGAGCAGTTCTTC